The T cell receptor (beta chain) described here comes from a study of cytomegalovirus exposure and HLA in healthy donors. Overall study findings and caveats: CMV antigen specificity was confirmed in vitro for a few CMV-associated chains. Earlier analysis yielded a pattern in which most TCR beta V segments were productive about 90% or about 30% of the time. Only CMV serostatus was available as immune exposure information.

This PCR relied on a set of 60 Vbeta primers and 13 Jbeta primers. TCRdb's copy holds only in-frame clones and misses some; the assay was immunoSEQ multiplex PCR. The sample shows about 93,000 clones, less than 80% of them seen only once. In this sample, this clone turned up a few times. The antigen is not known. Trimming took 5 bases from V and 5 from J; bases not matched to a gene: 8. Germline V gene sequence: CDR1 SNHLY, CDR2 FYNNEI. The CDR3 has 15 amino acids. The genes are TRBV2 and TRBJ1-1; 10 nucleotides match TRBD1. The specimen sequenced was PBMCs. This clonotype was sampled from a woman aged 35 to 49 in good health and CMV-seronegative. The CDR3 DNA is TGTGCCAGCAGTAATGACAGGGGGCATAGGACTGAAGCTTTCTTT. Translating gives CASSNDRGHRTEAFF. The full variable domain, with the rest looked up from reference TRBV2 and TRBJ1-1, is EPEVTQTPSHQVTQMGQEVILRCVPISNHLYFYWYRQILGQKVEFLVSFYNNEISEKSEIFDDQFSVERPDGSNFTLKIRSTKLEDSAMYFCASSNDRGHRTEAFFGQGTRLTVV.